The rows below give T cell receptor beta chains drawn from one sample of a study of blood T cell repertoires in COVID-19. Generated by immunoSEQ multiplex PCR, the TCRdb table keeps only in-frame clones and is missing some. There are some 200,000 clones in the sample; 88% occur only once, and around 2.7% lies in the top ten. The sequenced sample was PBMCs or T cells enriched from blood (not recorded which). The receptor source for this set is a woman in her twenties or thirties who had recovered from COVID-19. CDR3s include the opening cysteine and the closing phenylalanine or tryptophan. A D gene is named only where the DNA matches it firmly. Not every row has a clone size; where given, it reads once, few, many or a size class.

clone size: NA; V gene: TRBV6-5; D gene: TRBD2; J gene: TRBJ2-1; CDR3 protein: CASSRRGAGDEQFF; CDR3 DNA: TGTGCCAGCAGTAGGCGGGGGGCCGGGGATGAGCAGTTCTTC
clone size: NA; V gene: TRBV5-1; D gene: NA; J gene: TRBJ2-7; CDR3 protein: CASSLEGHRYEQYF; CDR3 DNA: TGCGCCAGCAGCTTGGAGGGACACAGATACGAGCAGTACTTC
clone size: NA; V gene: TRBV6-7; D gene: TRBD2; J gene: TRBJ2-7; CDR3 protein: CASSYSIRRTSGVYEQYF; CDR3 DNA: TGTGCCAGCAGTTACTCGATCCGCAGGACTAGCGGGGTATACGAGCAGTACTTC
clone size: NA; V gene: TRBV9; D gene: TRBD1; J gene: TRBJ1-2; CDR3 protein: CASSPRDRDLVSYGYTF; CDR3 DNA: TGTGCCAGCAGCCCACGGGACAGGGATCTCGTAAGTTATGGCTACACCTTC
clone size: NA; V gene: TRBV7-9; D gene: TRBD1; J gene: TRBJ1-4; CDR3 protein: CASSLEAGQSNEKLFF; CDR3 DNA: TGTGCCAGCAGCTTAGAGGCGGGACAGAGTAATGAAAAACTGTTTTTT
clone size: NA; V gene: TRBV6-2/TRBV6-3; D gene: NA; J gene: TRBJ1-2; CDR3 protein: CASSTNRDVYGYTF; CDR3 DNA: TGTGCCAGCAGTACGAACAGGGATGTCTATGGCTACACCTTC
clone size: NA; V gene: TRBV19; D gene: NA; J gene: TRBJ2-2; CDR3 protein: CASSIGEDTGELFF; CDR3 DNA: TGTGCCAGTAGTATTGGTGAGGACACCGGGGAGCTGTTTTTT
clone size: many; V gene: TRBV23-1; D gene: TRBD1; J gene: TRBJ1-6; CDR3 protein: CASGRRGTDHPNSPLHF; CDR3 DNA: TGCGCCAGCGGACGGCGCGGGACAGATCATCCAAATTCACCCCTCCACTTT
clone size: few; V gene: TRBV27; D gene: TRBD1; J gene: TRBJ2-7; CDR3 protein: CASSLFGQGSYEQYF; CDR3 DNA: TGTGCCAGCAGTTTATTCGGACAGGGATCCTACGAGCAGTACTTC
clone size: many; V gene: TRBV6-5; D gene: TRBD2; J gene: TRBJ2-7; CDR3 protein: CAGERGESYEQYF; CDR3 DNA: TGTGCCGGGGAGCGGGGGGAATCCTACGAGCAGTACTTC
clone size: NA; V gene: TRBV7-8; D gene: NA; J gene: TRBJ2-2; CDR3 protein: CASSRGGTGELFF; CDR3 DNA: TGTGCCAGCAGCCGGGGAGGCACCGGGGAGCTGTTTTTT
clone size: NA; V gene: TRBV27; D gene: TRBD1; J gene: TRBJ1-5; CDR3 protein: CASSRRGQDPGRQPQHF; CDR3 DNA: TGTGCCAGCAGTCGTCGGGGACAGGACCCGGGTCGGCAGCCCCAGCATTTT
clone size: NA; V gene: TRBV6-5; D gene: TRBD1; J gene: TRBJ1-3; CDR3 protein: CASYRGLGNTIYF; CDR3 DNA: TGTGCCAGCTACAGGGGGCTTGGAAACACCATATATTTT
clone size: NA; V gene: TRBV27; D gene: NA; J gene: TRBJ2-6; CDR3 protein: CASSLTPSEGANVLTF; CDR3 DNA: TGTGCCAGCAGTTTAACCCCCAGCGAAGGGGCCAACGTCCTGACTTTC
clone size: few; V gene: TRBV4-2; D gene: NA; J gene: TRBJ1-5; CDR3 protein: CASSLTGYSNQPQHF; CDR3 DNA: TGTGCCAGCAGCCTGACAGGCTATAGCAATCAGCCCCAGCATTTT
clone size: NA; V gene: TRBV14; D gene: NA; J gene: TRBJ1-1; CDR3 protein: CASSQGGGMNTEAFF; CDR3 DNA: TGTGCCAGCAGCCAAGGTGGGGGGATGAACACTGAAGCTTTCTTT
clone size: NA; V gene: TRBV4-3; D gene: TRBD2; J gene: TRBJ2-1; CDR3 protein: CASSQDGLAGGPAYNEQFF; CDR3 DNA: TGCGCCAGCAGCCAAGATGGTCTAGCGGGGGGGCCCGCCTACAATGAGCAGTTCTTC
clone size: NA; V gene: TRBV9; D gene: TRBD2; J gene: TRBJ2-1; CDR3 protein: CASSSRLSGGARNEQFF; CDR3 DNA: TGTGCCAGCAGCAGCCGACTAAGCGGGGGGGCGAGGAATGAGCAGTTCTTC
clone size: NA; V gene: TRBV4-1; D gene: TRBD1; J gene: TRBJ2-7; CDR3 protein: CASTRGPGGSYEQYF; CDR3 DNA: TGCGCCAGCACCCGGGGCCCAGGGGGAAGCTACGAGCAGTACTTC
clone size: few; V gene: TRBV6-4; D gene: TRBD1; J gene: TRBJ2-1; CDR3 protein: CASSPGQGANEQFF; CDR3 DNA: TGTGCCAGCAGCCCGGGACAGGGGGCCAATGAGCAGTTCTTC
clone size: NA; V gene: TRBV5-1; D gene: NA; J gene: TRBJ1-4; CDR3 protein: CASSFGFVSEKLFF; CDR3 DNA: TGCGCCAGCAGCTTCGGGTTCGTATCGGAAAAACTGTTTTTT
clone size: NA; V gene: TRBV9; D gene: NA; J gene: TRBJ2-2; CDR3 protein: CASSVEGDTPNTGELFF; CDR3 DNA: TGTGCCAGCAGCGTAGAAGGGGATACCCCGAACACCGGGGAGCTGTTTTTT
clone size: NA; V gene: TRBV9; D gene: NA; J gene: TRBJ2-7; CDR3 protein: CASSVGWGLGTIEQYF; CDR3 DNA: TGTGCCAGCAGCGTAGGATGGGGCCTGGGCACGATCGAGCAGTACTTC
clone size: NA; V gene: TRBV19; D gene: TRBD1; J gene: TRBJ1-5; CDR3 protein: CASSTSGGEDQPQHF; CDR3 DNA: TGTGCCAGTAGTACTTCAGGGGGCGAGGATCAGCCCCAGCATTTT
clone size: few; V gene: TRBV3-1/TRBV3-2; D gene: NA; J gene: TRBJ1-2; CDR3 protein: CASSQQSVYYYGYTF; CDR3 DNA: TGTGCCAGCAGCCAACAGTCGGTTTACTATTATGGCTACACCTTC
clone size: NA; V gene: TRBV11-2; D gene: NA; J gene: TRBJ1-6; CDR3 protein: CASSLSSSPLHF; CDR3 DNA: TGTGCCAGCAGCTTATCGTCTTCACCCCTCCACTTT
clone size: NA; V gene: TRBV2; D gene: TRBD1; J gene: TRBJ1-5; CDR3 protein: CASSALQGVGQPQHF; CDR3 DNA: TGTGCCAGCAGTGCATTACAGGGGGTGGGTCAGCCCCAGCATTTT
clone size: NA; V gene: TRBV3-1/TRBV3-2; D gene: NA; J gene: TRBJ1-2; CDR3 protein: CASSQDRGSYGYTF; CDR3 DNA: TGTGCCAGCAGCCAAGACAGGGGATCATATGGCTACACCTTC
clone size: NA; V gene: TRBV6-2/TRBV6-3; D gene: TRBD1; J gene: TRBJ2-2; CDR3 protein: CASSSTGGAGELFF; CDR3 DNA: TGTGCCAGCAGTAGCACAGGGGGAGCCGGGGAGCTGTTTTTT
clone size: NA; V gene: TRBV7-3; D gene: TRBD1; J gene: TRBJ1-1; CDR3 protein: CASSSGTGLTEAFF; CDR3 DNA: TGTGCCAGCAGCTCCGGGACAGGACTCACTGAAGCTTTCTTT
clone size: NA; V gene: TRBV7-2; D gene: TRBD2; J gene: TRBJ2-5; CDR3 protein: CASSLGTSGLIGETQYF; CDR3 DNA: TGTGCCAGCAGCTTAGGGACTAGCGGGTTAATTGGCGAGACCCAGTACTTC
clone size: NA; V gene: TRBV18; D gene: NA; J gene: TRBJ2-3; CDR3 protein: CASSPLAVPDTQYF; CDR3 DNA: TGTGCCAGCTCACCACTGGCCGTCCCAGATACGCAGTATTTT
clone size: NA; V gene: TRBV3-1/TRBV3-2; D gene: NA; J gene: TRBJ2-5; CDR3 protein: CASSSLAEETQYF; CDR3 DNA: TGTGCCAGCAGCTCTTTAGCGGAAGAGACCCAGTACTTC
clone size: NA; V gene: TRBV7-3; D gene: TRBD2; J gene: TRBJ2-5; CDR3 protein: CASSSTSGGHTQYF; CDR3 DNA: TGTGCCAGCAGCTCAACTAGCGGGGGGCACACCCAGTACTTC
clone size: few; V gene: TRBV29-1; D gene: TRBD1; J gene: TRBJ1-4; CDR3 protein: CSVGDTGATNEKLFF; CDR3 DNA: TGCAGCGTTGGAGATACAGGGGCAACTAATGAAAAACTGTTTTTT
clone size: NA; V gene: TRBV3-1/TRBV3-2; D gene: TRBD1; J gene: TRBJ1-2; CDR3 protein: CASSQWGDRDRDYGYTF; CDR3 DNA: TGTGCCAGCAGCCAATGGGGGGACCGGGACAGGGACTATGGCTACACCTTC
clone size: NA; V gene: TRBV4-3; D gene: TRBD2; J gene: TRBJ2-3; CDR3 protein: CASSQDRNSGTSTDTQYF; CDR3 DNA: TGCGCCAGCAGCCAAGATCGCAATAGCGGGACTAGCACAGATACGCAGTATTTT
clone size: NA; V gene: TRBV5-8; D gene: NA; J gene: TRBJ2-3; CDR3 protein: CASSLAGGDTQYF; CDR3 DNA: TGTGCCAGCAGCTTGGCCGGAGGGGATACGCAGTATTTT
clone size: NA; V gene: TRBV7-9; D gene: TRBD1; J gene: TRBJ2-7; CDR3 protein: CASSQTGTGHEQYF; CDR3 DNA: TGTGCCAGCAGCCAGACCGGGACAGGCCACGAGCAGTACTTC
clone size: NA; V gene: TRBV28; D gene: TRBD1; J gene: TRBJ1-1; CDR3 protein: CASSLGGTGGERGAFF; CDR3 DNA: TGTGCCAGCAGTTTGGGAGGGACAGGGGGCGAAAGGGGAGCTTTCTTT
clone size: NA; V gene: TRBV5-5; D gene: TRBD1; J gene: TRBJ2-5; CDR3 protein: CASSSAGTVQETQYF; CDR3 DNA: TGTGCCAGCAGCTCGGCCGGGACAGTTCAAGAGACCCAGTACTTC
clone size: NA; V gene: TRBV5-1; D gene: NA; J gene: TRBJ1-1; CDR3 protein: CASRLERNTEAFF; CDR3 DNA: TGCGCCAGCAGATTGGAGCGGAACACTGAAGCTTTCTTT
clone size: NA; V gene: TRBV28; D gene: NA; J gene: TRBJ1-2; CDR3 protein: CASRPGIYGYTF; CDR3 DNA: TGTGCCAGCAGACCAGGGATCTATGGCTACACCTTC
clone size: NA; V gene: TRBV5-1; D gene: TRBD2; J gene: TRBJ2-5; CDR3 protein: CASSLSASGGVETQYF; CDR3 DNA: TGCGCCAGCAGCTTGTCTGCTAGCGGGGGGGTGGAGACCCAGTACTTC
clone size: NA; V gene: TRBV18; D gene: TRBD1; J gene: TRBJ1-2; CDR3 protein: CASSPQLGTDNYGYTF; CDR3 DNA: TGTGCCAGCTCACCACAATTAGGGACAGACAACTATGGCTACACCTTC
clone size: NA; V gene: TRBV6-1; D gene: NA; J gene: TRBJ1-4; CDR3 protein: CASSEGGGYGNEKLFF; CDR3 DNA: TGTGCCAGCAGTGAAGGAGGAGGTTACGGTAATGAAAAACTGTTTTTT
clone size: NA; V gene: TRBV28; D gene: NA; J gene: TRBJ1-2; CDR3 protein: CASGVGGVGYGYTF; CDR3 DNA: TGTGCCAGCGGTGTCGGGGGGGTAGGCTATGGCTACACCTTC
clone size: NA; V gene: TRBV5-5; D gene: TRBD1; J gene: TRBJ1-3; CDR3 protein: CASSLTGQGSGNTIYF; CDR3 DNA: TGTGCCAGCAGCTTGACCGGACAGGGCTCTGGAAACACCATATATTTT
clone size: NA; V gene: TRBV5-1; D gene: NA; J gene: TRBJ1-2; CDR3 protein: CASSLDRRNYGYTF; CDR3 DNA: TGCGCCAGCAGCCTGGACAGACGTAACTATGGCTACACCTTC
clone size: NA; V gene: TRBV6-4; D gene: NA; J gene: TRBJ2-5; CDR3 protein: CASSDSRETQYF; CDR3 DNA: TGTGCCAGCAGTGACTCGAGAGAGACCCAGTACTTC
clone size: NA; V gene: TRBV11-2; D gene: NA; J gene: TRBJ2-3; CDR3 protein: CASSPAGADTQYF; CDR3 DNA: TGTGCCAGCAGCCCCGCCGGAGCAGATACGCAGTATTTT
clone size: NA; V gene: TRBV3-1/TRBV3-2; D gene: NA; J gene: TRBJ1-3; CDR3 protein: CASSQVLVSGNTIYF; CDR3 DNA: TGTGCCAGCAGCCAAGTACTCGTCTCTGGAAACACCATATATTTT
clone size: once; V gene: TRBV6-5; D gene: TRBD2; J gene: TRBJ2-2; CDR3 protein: CASRTSGGTGELFF; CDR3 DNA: TGTGCCAGCAGGACTAGCGGGGGGACCGGGGAGCTGTTTTTT
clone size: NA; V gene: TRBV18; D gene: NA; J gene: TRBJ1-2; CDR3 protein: CASSPATGRNPGYTF; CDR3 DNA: TGTGCCAGCTCACCGGCAACAGGGAGAAACCCTGGCTACACCTTC
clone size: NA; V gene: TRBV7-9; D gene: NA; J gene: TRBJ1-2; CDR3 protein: CASTEVPLRVDGYTF; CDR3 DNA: TGTGCCAGCACCGAGGTGCCTCTCCGAGTTGATGGCTACACCTTC
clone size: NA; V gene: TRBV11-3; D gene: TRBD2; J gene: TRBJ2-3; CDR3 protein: CASSAGRGDTDTQYF; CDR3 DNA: TGTGCCAGCAGCGCGGGACGGGGGGACACAGATACGCAGTATTTT
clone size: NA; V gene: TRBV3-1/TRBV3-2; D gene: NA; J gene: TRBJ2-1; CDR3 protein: CASSQDRRIDNEQFF; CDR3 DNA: TGTGCCAGCAGCCAAGATAGGCGGATAGACAATGAGCAGTTCTTC
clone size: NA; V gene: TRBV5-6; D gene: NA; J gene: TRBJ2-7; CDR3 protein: CASSRTVSYEQYF; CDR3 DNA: TGTGCCAGCAGCCGGACAGTCTCCTACGAGCAGTACTTC
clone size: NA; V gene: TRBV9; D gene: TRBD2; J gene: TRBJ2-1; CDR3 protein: CASSGASGGHLSYNEQFF; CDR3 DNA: TGTGCCAGCAGCGGGGCTAGCGGGGGGCACCTATCCTACAATGAGCAGTTCTTC